Listed below are T cell receptor beta chains from one sample, sequenced in a study of human T cells and chemical hapten exposure. Each CDR3 protein is one row after TCRdb ran MiXCR on the RACE reads. The top ten hold about 2.3% of the sample, which has about 190,000 distinct CDR3 sequences, approximately 26% seen once. The sequencing here drew on whole blood, taken in connection with sensitization to the hapten diphenylcyclopropenone (DPC). All receptors derive from a woman in her 40s with alopecia areata. Some clones in this sample may be carry-over from other donors' samples. Each CDR3 is given with its conserved first and last residue. D genes are given only for firm matches. Size values are once, few and many counts, or a class for expanded clones, and some rows have none.

d_gene	abundance	j_gene	v_gene	CDR3nt	CDR3aa
.	.	TRBJ1-1	TRBV6-6	TGTGCCAGCAGGATAGGTACTATGAACACTGAAGCTTTCTTT	CASRIGTMNTEAFF
TRBD2	.	TRBJ2-5	TRBV6-5	TGTGCCAGCAGACTCACTAGCGGGCAAGAGACCCAGTACTTC	CASRLTSGQETQYF
TRBD1	.	TRBJ2-3	TRBV5-1	TGCGCCAGCAGCCACCTTGAGACAGGGGGAGCAGATACGCAGTATTTT	CASSHLETGGADTQYF
.	few	TRBJ2-1	TRBV5-8	TGTGCCAGCAGCCTGGAAGATGAGCAGTTCTTC	CASSLEDEQFF
TRBD2	.	TRBJ2-1	TRBV6-5	TGTGCCAGCAGCTCCGGTTCCCCGGGACTAGCTTACAATGAGCAGTTCTTC	CASSSGSPGLAYNEQFF
.	once	TRBJ2-3	TRBV5-6	TGTGCCAGCAGCTTGCCGCTATCCGGGGGCACAGATACGCAGTATTTT	CASSLPLSGGTDTQYF
TRBD2	.	TRBJ2-7	TRBV6-5	TGTGCCAGCAGTGGAGCGGGAGCTAACTCCTACGAGCAGTACTTC	CASSGAGANSYEQYF
.	.	TRBJ2-2	TRBV4-1	TGCGCCAGCAGCCAGCCAGGGCGGCGAACCGGGGAGCTGTTTTTT	CASSQPGRRTGELFF
.	once	TRBJ2-3	TRBV12-3/TRBV12-4	TGTGCCAGCAGTTGGCCTAGCACAGATACGCAGTATTTT	CASSWPSTDTQYF
.	.	TRBJ2-7	TRBV4-1	TGCGCCAGCAGCCAAGATCACGTCCTAGCTCACTACGAGCAGTACTTC	CASSQDHVLAHYEQYF
TRBD1	.	TRBJ1-2	TRBV28	TGTGCCAGCAGTTCCCCGGGACAGGGGTTTGGCTACACCTTC	CASSSPGQGFGYTF
.	.	TRBJ2-7	TRBV28	TGTGCCAGCAGAACCTCCGGGACGGACTCCTACGAGCAGTACTTC	CASRTSGTDSYEQYF
TRBD1	.	TRBJ2-7	TRBV6-5	TGTGCCAGCAGGTATCCCCGGGACAGGCCGCCCTACGAGCAGTACTTC	CASRYPRDRPPYEQYF
.	few	TRBJ2-7	TRBV10-3	TGTGCCATCAGGGAGTCGGACAAGGTTGCCTACGAGCAGTACTTC	CAIRESDKVAYEQYF
.	many	TRBJ2-3	TRBV4-1	TGCGCCAGCAGCCAAGGGACTCTGAGCACAGATACGCAGTATTTT	CASSQGTLSTDTQYF
TRBD1	.	TRBJ2-3	TRBV9	TGTGCCAGCAGCCTAGGACAGGGGGGGTCAGATACGCAGTATTTT	CASSLGQGGSDTQYF
TRBD1	few	TRBJ2-7	TRBV29-1	TGCGCCGCGAGACAGGGGATACTCGAGCAGTACTTC	CAARQGILEQYF
TRBD2	.	TRBJ2-1	TRBV11-2	TGTGCCAGCAGCTTAGTGGCTAGCGGGGGCGATGAGCAGTTCTTC	CASSLVASGGDEQFF
.	.	TRBJ2-2	TRBV15	TGTGCCACCAGCAGATACCGAATGGTCGACGGGGAGCTGTTTTTT	CATSRYRMVDGELFF
TRBD2	few	TRBJ2-3	TRBV14	TGTGCCAGCAGGGGACTAGACCCCACAGATACGCAGTATTTT	CASRGLDPTDTQYF
TRBD2	.	TRBJ2-7	TRBV7-9	TGTGCCAGCAGCTTGGGGACTGGTAGCGGGAGGGCATCCTACGAGCAGTACTTC	CASSLGTGSGRASYEQYF
.	.	TRBJ2-2	TRBV5-1	TGCGCCAGCAGCCCCCCGGGGGAGCCAGTAACCGGGGAGCTGTTTTTT	CASSPPGEPVTGELFF
.	.	TRBJ1-1	TRBV29-1	TGCAGCGTTGACAGATTCACTGAAGCTTTCTTT	CSVDRFTEAFF
.	.	TRBJ1-5	TRBV3-1	TGTGCCAGCAGCCAAGACGGGTATCAGCCCCAGCATTTT	CASSQDGYQPQHF
TRBD2	few	TRBJ2-1	TRBV7-9	TGTGCCAGCAGCACTCTAGCGGACCATGAGCAGTTCTTC	CASSTLADHEQFF
.	.	TRBJ2-5	TRBV7-2	TGTGCCAGCAGCTTATACGGGCCGGGCCGGTCTCAGTACTTC	CASSLYGPGRSQYF
.	.	TRBJ1-1	TRBV20-1	TGCAGTGGGGATTCCGACAGCCGGAACACTGAAGCTTTCTTT	CSGDSDSRNTEAFF